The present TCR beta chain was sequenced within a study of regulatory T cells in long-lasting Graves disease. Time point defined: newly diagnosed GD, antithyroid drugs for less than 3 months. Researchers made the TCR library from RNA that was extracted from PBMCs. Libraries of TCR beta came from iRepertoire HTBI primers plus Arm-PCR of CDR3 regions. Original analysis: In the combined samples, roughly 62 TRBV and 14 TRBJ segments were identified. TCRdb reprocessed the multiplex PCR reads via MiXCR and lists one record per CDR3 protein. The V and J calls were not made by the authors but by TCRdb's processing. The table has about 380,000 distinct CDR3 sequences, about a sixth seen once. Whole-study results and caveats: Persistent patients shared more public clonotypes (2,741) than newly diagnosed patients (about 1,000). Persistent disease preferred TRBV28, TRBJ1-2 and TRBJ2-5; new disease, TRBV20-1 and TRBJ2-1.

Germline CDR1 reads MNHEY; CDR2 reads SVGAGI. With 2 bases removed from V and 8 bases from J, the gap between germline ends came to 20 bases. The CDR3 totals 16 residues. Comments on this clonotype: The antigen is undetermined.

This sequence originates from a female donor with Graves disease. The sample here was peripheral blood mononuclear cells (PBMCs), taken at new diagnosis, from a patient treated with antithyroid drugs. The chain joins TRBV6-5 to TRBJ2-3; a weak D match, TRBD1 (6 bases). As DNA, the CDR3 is TGTGCCAGCAGTTACCCACCGACAGGCACCCTGGGTACGCAGTATTTT. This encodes CASSYPPTGTLGTQYF.